A single sample is the source of the 23 T cell receptor beta chains below, sequenced in a study of blood T cell repertoires in COVID-19. Sequencing was performed with immunoSEQ multiplex PCR; in TCRdb, only in-frame clones are kept and a portion is missing. The sample holds a few hundred thousand clones; about 89% are singletons and the top ten take about 6%. Material: peripheral blood. The receptors come from a young man who had recovered from COVID-19.

The rearrangement links TRBV6-1 to TRBJ2-3; D perhaps matches TRBD1 (6 bases). This CDR3 comprises 17 residues. From germline, CDR1 is MNHNS and CDR2 SASEGT. V was shortened by 2 bases and J by 2 bases, with 17 bases between the two germline ends. The CDR3: CASSEWPRTDPTDTQYF. The CDR3 DNA reads TGTGCCAGCAGTGAATGGCCGAGGACAGACCCCACAGATACGCAGTATTTT.

V gene TRBV19 combines with J gene TRBJ2-7; D uncertain. Germline assignment: CDR1 LNHDA and CDR2 SQIVND (reference sequence). The V end was cut by 10 bases, the J end by 2 bases, with 21 bases between. The CDR3 sequence is 15 residues long. The CDR3 protein is CATKAVADGAYEQYF. For the CDR3, the DNA is TGTGCCACGAAGGCGGTGGCCGATGGAGCCTACGAGCAGTACTTC.

The V call is TRBV3-1 (or the pseudogene TRBV3-2), the J call TRBJ1-6; possible D gene TRBD1, 6 bases. Germline values: CDR1 LGHDT, CDR2 YNNKEL (reference sequence). The germline V and J ends were trimmed by 5 bases and 0 bases, with 17 bases remaining between them. This CDR3 is built from 18 residues. The CDR3 loop reads CASSAEGGRGSYNSPLHF. CDR3 nucleotide sequence: TGTGCCAGCAGCGCCGAGGGTGGCAGGGGCTCCTATAATTCACCCCTCCACTTT.

This clone appeared once. J is TRBJ2-7 and V is TRBV5-1, with 11 positions matching TRBD2. The CDR3 sequence is 16 residues long. J was trimmed by 3 bases and V by 4 bases; bases with no gene match: 9. Germline CDR1 and CDR2: SGHRS and YFSETQ. The CDR3 loop is CASSPGTSGLYYEQYF. CDR3 sequence (DNA): TGCGCCAGCAGCCCCGGGACTAGCGGATTATACTACGAGCAGTACTTC.

The chain couples TRBV29-1 to TRBJ2-3, with D tentatively TRBD2 (5 bases). Trimming pared 7 bases from V and 3 bases from J, leaving 17 bases between. The germline V gene encodes CDR1 SQVTM and CDR2 ANQGSEA. This CDR3 has 14 amino acids. The CDR3 loop is CSGLIGLATDTQYF. The CDR3 DNA is TGCAGCGGACTAATAGGGTTGGCAACAGATACGCAGTATTTT.

CDR3 nucleotides: TGCGCCAGCAGCCAAGAGGCGGGCCGGACAGATACGCAGTATTTT. It encodes CASSQEAGRTDTQYF. V is TRBV4-1 and J is TRBJ2-3; possibly TRBD2 for D (5 bases). Trimming stripped 0 bases from V and 3 bases from J, with 10 bases between. CDR1 and CDR2 (germline): MGHRA, YSYEKL. CDR3 length: 15 amino acids.

CDR3 loop: CSVAPMADYGYTF. Written as DNA, the CDR3 is TGCAGCGTTGCCCCGATGGCAGATTATGGCTACACCTTC. V gene TRBV29-1 combines with J gene TRBJ1-2; D remains ambiguous. CDR1 and CDR2 (germline): SQVTM, ANQGSEA. With 4 bases removed from V and 5 bases from J, the gap between germline ends came to 14 bases. The CDR3 has 13 residues.

The chain uses TRBV11-2 and TRBJ2-7, with TRBD1 identical over 7 bases. The CDR3 spans 18 residues. The trim removed 5 bases at V and 3 bases at J, leaving 19 bases unmatched. Germline CDR1 is SGHAT and CDR2 is FQNNGV. CDR3 nucleotide sequence: TGTGCCAGCAGCCTAGGGGGCACAGGGATCCTTCCCAACTACGAGCAGTACTTC. This gives the protein CASSLGGTGILPNYEQYF.

The chain is built from TRBV7-8 and TRBJ2-6; the D gene is possibly TRBD2 (5 bases). The CDR3 runs 15 residues. Between the trimmed V and J ends, which lost 7 bases and 2 bases, there was a span of 12 bases. From germline, CDR1 is SGHVS and CDR2 FQNEAQ. Here the CDR3 DNA reads TGTGCCAGCACCCCCCTCGGGGCTGGGGCCAACGTCCTGACTTTC. It encodes CASTPLGAGANVLTF.

V and J are TRBV5-1 and TRBJ1-1, with D possibly matching TRBD1 (6 bases). The length of the CDR3 is 13 residues. Germline V gene sequence: CDR1 SGHRS, CDR2 YFSETQ. V lost 0 bases, J lost 7 bases, and 10 bases lay in between. Here the CDR3 reads CASSLDRVSEAFF. In DNA, the CDR3 is TGCGCCAGCAGCTTGGACAGGGTGAGTGAAGCTTTCTTT. The full variable domain, its missing parts supplied by reference TRBV5-1 and TRBJ1-1, is KAGVTQTPRYLIKTRGQQVTLSCSPISGHRSVSWYQQTPGQGLQFLFEYFSETQRNKGNFPGRFSGRQFSNSRSEMNVSTLELGDSALYLCASSLDRVSEAFFGQGTRLTVV.

The chain is built from TRBV6-5 and TRBJ1-4; 7 nucleotides match TRBD1. V lost 7 bases, J lost 1 base, and 3 bases stayed unmatched. The CDR3 is 14 residues long. CDR1 is MNHEY, CDR2 SVGAGI, per germline. CDR3 sequence reads: CASNRQGTNEKLFF. The CDR3 DNA sequence: TGTGCCAGCAATAGACAGGGAACTAATGAAAAACTGTTTTTT.

This clone was counted a few times. The sample holds other DNA sequences that translate to the same CDR3. The genes are TRBV5-1 and TRBJ1-3; 7 bases fit TRBD1. The germline gives CDR1 SGHRS, CDR2 YFSETQ. The CDR3 is 14 amino acids. The ends lost 1 base at V and 2 bases at J; junction bases unmatched: 0. This CDR3 reads CASSLTGAGNTIYF. For the CDR3, the DNA is TGCGCCAGCAGCTTGACAGGGGCTGGAAACACCATATATTTT.

The chain links TRBV13 to TRBJ1-1; TRBD1 aligns across 10 bases. Per the germline V gene, CDR1 is PRHDT and CDR2 is FYEKMQ (reference sequence). The CDR3 extends over 16 amino acids. Trimming took 3 bases from V and 5 from J; bases not matched to a gene: 9. CDR3: CASSLIPGTGETEAFF. DNA for the CDR3: TGTGCCAGCAGCTTGATACCGGGGACAGGGGAAACTGAAGCTTTCTTT. Full variable domain (outside the CDR3, taken from reference TRBV13 and TRBJ1-1): AAGVIQSPRHLIKEKRETATLKCYPIPRHDTVYWYQQGPGQDPQFLISFYEKMQSDKGSIPDRFSAQQFSDYHSELNMSSLELGDSALYFCASSLIPGTGETEAFFGQGTRLTVV.

The CDR3 DNA reads as TGTGCCGTCAGACGGGGGAGCTCCTACAATGAGCAGTTCTTC. It yields the protein CAVRRGSSYNEQFF. The chain joins TRBV2 to TRBJ2-1; D possibly corresponds to TRBD2 (6 bases). Germline CDR1 is SNHLY and CDR2 is FYNNEI. CDR3 length equals 14 residues. Trimming took 11 bases from V and 0 from J, leaving 14 bases between them.

The count of this clone is one. The rearrangement links TRBV21-1 to TRBJ2-1; TRBD2, as called in the table, went unchecked against the DNA. TRBV21-1 is shown as a pseudogene. CDR3 size: 15 residues. The DNA for the CDR3 is TGTGCCAGCAGCAAATCTAGCGGGAGTTACAATGAGCAGTTCTTC. It encodes CASSKSSGSYNEQFF.

The gene calls are TRBV19 and TRBJ2-1, with D tentatively TRBD1 (6 bases). Per the germline V gene, CDR1 is LNHDA and CDR2 is SQIVND (reference sequence). The CDR3 runs to 13 residues. With 6 bases removed from V and 5 bases from J, the gap between germline ends came to 11 bases. The CDR3 DNA is TGTGCCAGTAGCAACGACAGGCACAATGAGCAGTTCTTC. Translating gives CASSNDRHNEQFF.

The rearrangement uses TRBV3-1 (or the pseudogene TRBV3-2) and TRBJ1-2; the match to TRBD1 covers 7 bases. This CDR3 spans 16 amino acids. V lost 1 base to trimming and J lost 5 bases; unmatched junction nucleotides: 10. Germline V gene data show CDR1 as LGHDT and CDR2 as YNNKEL (reference sequence). The CDR3 nucleotides read TGTGCCAGCAGCCAAGGATTGCGAGGGGGCGTATATGGCTACACCTTC. Its translation is CASSQGLRGGVYGYTF.

The chain couples TRBV6-5 to TRBJ2-7; TRBD1 aligns across 7 bases. The ends lost 6 bases at V and 2 bases at J; junction bases unmatched: 7. The CDR3 extends over 14 amino acids. Germline CDR1 and CDR2: MNHEY and SVGAGI. CDR3 sequence reads: CASSAPDRAYEQYF. Written as DNA, the CDR3 is TGTGCCAGCAGCGCACCAGACAGGGCCTACGAGCAGTACTTC.

The chain combines TRBV27 with TRBJ2-2, with a weak D call TRBD2 (7 bases). The CDR3 contains 15 residues. Looked up from germline, CDR1 is MNHEY and CDR2 is SMNVEV (reference sequence). Trimming pared 7 bases from V and 4 bases from J, leaving 16 bases between. CDR3 residues: CASNSAGAITGELFF. The CDR3 nucleotides are TGTGCCAGCAACTCGGCGGGGGCGATCACCGGGGAGCTGTTTTTT.

The V and J genes are TRBV4-1 and TRBJ2-6, with D tentatively TRBD2 (5 bases). This CDR3 has 16 amino acids. The ends were cut back, 0 bases at V and 0 bases at J, with 6 bases in the middle. Looked up from germline, CDR1 is MGHRA and CDR2 is YSYEKL. CDR3 bases: TGCGCCAGCAGCCAAGATGGGAGCTCTGGGGCCAACGTCCTGACTTTC. Its protein is CASSQDGSSGANVLTF.

The chain has TRBV5-1 and TRBJ1-2, with 8 bases that match TRBD1. CDR1 is SGHRS and CDR2 is YFSETQ in the germline V gene. J was trimmed by 4 bases and V by 4 bases; bases with no gene match: 9. This CDR3 region has 15 residues. The CDR3 is CASSNRTGIPYGYTF. CDR3 bases: TGCGCCAGCAGCAATCGGACAGGGATCCCCTATGGCTACACCTTC.

This clone was seen many times. The chain has TRBV7-3 and TRBJ2-1; D is unresolved. Germline V gene lookup returns CDR1 SGHTA and CDR2 FQGTGA. The CDR3 loop spans 15 amino acids. V dropped 4 bases and J dropped 6 bases, with 16 bases sitting between them. CDR3: CASSSSHAYLNEQFF. CDR3 coding DNA: TGTGCCAGCAGCTCGTCGCACGCGTACCTCAATGAGCAGTTCTTC.

The chain couples TRBV27 to TRBJ1-6; D may be TRBD1 (5 bases). CDR1 is MNHEY, CDR2 SMNVEV, per germline (reference sequence). There are 14 residues in the CDR3. Trimming took 2 bases from V and 11 from J, leaving 13 bases between them. As DNA, the CDR3 is TGTGCCAGCAGTTTAGGCTCCCGGACAACACCCCTCCACTTT. This gives the protein CASSLGSRTTPLHF.